Listed here are 32 T cell receptor beta chains from one sample, sequenced in a study of cytomegalovirus exposure and HLA in healthy donors. This PCR relied on a set of 60 Vbeta primers and 13 Jbeta primers. The repertoire was sequenced with immunoSEQ multiplex PCR; TCRdb's copy has only in-frame clones and lacks some. The sample records approximately 120,000 clones, 69% being singletons. Source material: PBMCs. These receptor sequences come from a woman aged 70 to 79 in good health and CMV-seropositive.

The chain employs TRBV10-1 and TRBJ1-1; 8 positions agree with TRBD1. The V gene end was trimmed by 5 bases and the J gene end by 0 bases; junction bases not matched to a gene: 8. The CDR3 spans 16 residues. Germline-derived CDR1 and CDR2 are WNHNN and SYGVQD (reference sequence). Here the CDR3 reads CASSPNGQGMNTEAFF. The CDR3 DNA reads as TGCGCCAGCAGTCCCAACGGACAGGGAATGAACACTGAAGCTTTCTTT.

The chain is built from TRBV11-1 and TRBJ2-1, with 9 positions matching TRBD2. Germline CDR1 reads SGHAT; CDR2 reads FQDESV (reference sequence). With 3 bases clipped from V and 0 bases from J, the junction kept 3 bases outside the gene matches. This CDR3 spans 16 amino acids. CDR3 in amino acids: CASSFGGGGSYNEQFF. In DNA, the CDR3 is TGTGCCAGCAGCTTCGGCGGGGGGGGCTCCTACAATGAGCAGTTCTTC. The variable domain in full, completed from reference TRBV11-1 and TRBJ2-1, reads EAEVAQSPRYKITEKSQAVAFWCDPISGHATLYWYRQILGQGPELLVQFQDESVVDDSQLPKDRFSAERLKGVDSTLKIQPAELGDSAMYLCASSFGGGGSYNEQFFGPGTRLTVL.

This clone has more than one count but fewer than ten. The rearrangement joins TRBV6-1 to TRBJ1-3; no reliable D call. Per the germline V gene, CDR1 is MNHNS and CDR2 is SASEGT. Trimming cost V 6 bases and J 2 bases, with 14 bases left between them. The CDR3 consists of 15 residues. Here the CDR3 DNA reads TGTGCCAGCAGGAGGGCAGGTCTAACTGGAAACACCATATATTTT. Its translation is CASRRAGLTGNTIYF.

V and J are TRBV30 and TRBJ2-1, with 11 bases identical to TRBD2. The CDR3 covers 16 residues. J gave up 2 bases and V 3 bases, and 6 bases lay outside the gene matches. Germline V gene lookup returns CDR1 GTSNPN and CDR2 SVGIG (reference sequence). CDR3 sequence: CAWRGKGLAAYNEQFF. The DNA of the CDR3 is TGTGCCTGGAGAGGGAAGGGACTAGCGGCCTACAATGAGCAGTTCTTC. Full variable domain (outside the CDR3, taken from reference TRBV30 and TRBJ2-1): SQTIHQWPATLVQPVGSPLSLECTVEGTSNPNLYWYRQAAGRGLQLLFYSVGIGQISSEVPQNLSASRPQDRQFILSSKKLLLSDSGFYLCAWRGKGLAAYNEQFFGPGTRLTVL.

The chain carries TRBV7-9 and TRBJ2-3, with 8 nucleotides matching TRBD2. The germline V gene has CDR1 SEHNR and CDR2 FQNEAQ (reference sequence). V lost 2 bases and J lost 2; bases outside the gene matches: 3. The CDR3 totals 15 residues. The CDR3 DNA follows: TGTGCCAGCAGCTTAAGCGGGGGCACCACAGATACGCAGTATTTT. It specifies CASSLSGGTTDTQYF.

The table lists this clone with a count of one. Written as DNA, the CDR3 is TGTGCCAGTAGTCCGACAGGAGACAATCAGCCCCAGCATTTT. It is translated as CASSPTGDNQPQHF. The chain employs TRBV19 and TRBJ1-5; D perhaps matches TRBD1 (6 bases). Trimming removed 5 bases at V and 3 bases at J, with 11 bases between. The CDR3 consists of 14 residues. From germline, CDR1 is LNHDA and CDR2 SQIVND (reference sequence).

The CDR3 here is CASSPTGGPLYGYTF. The CDR3 DNA is TGTGCCAGCAGCCCCACAGGGGGCCCTCTTTATGGCTACACCTTC. The chain recombines TRBV7-2 with TRBJ1-2, with 9 positions matching TRBD1. CDR3 size: 15 residues. From germline, CDR1 is SGHTA and CDR2 FQGNSA. J was trimmed by 5 bases and V by 5 bases; bases with no gene match: 9.

The V and J genes are TRBV29-1 and TRBJ1-2; 9 bases align to TRBD1. CDR3 length equals 11 residues. V lost 6 bases and J lost 8; bases outside the gene matches: 4. Germline lookup yields CDR1 SQVTM and CDR2 ANQGSEA. The CDR3 DNA is TGCAGCGTCAGACAGGGGGTAGGCTACACCTTC. It encodes CSVRQGVGYTF.

The chain is built from TRBV4-3 and TRBJ2-1; possibly TRBD1 for D (6 bases). The CDR3 consists of 13 residues. Germline CDR1 LGHNA, CDR2 YSLEER. V was shortened by 4 bases and J by 7 bases, with 11 bases between the two germline ends. CDR3 bases: TGCGCCAGCAGCCCAGGGGTTCTGAATGAGCAGTTCTTC. It yields the protein CASSPGVLNEQFF.

The rearrangement joins TRBV19 to TRBJ2-6; 7 bases fit TRBD1. Germline V gene data show CDR1 as LNHDA and CDR2 as SQIVND (reference sequence). V shed 4 bases, J shed 2 bases, and the junction held 5 bases outside the gene matches. CDR3 length equals 16 residues. In DNA, the CDR3 is TGTGCCAGTAGTACTGCCGGGACAGCTGGGGCCAACGTCCTGACTTTC. Translating it yields CASSTAGTAGANVLTF.

V is TRBV13 and J is TRBJ1-4; 7 nucleotides agree with TRBD1. The CDR3 consists of 16 residues. V gave up 2 bases and J gave up 0 bases; unmatched junction bases: 3. Germline CDR1 reads PRHDT; CDR2 reads FYEKMQ (reference sequence). CDR3 in amino acids: CASSLNRGATNEKLFF. DNA for the CDR3: TGTGCCAGCAGCTTAAACAGGGGTGCAACTAATGAAAAACTGTTTTTT. Full variable domain (outside the CDR3, taken from reference TRBV13 and TRBJ1-4): AAGVIQSPRHLIKEKRETATLKCYPIPRHDTVYWYQQGPGQDPQFLISFYEKMQSDKGSIPDRFSAQQFSDYHSELNMSSLELGDSALYFCASSLNRGATNEKLFFGSGTQLSVL.

The chain has TRBV27 and TRBJ2-1; the D gene is possibly TRBD1 (6 bases). The CDR3 is made up of 12 amino acids. V shed 6 bases and J shed 7 bases, with 10 bases lying between them. In germline, CDR1 is MNHEY, CDR2 SMNVEV (reference sequence). CDR3 residues: CASSIQGNEQFF. DNA of the CDR3: TGTGCCAGCAGCATCCAGGGGAATGAGCAGTTCTTC.

This clone was picked up one time. The chain uses TRBV19 and TRBJ1-4; unclear D gene. The CDR3 has 13 amino acids. Trimming cost V 7 bases and J 8 bases, with 14 bases left between them. Germline CDR1 LNHDA, CDR2 SQIVND (reference sequence). The CDR3 is CASTARFGEKLFF. CDR3 nucleotide sequence: TGTGCCAGTACGGCCAGGTTTGGCGAAAAACTGTTTTTT.

J is TRBJ1-1 and V is TRBV6-5; a weak D match, TRBD1 (5 bases). This CDR3 has 14 residues. The germline gives CDR1 MNHEY, CDR2 SVGAGI. Deletions cut 0 bases from V and 11 bases from J, with 16 bases between. CDR3 loop: CASSYSKGALVAFF. DNA for the CDR3: TGTGCCAGCAGTTACTCTAAAGGGGCGCTGGTGGCTTTCTTT.

This chain joins TRBV5-1 and TRBJ1-4; D gene uncertain. The CDR3 is made up of 20 amino acids. Trimming took off 0 bases at V and 0 bases at J, with 21 bases between the two ends. Germline loops: CDR1 SGHRS, CDR2 YFSETQ. CDR3 sequence reads: CASSLDPALSTPATNEKLFF. CDR3 DNA: TGCGCCAGCAGCTTGGACCCCGCACTCTCCACCCCTGCAACTAATGAAAAACTGTTTTTT. The full variable domain, with the rest looked up from reference TRBV5-1 and TRBJ1-4, is KAGVTQTPRYLIKTRGQQVTLSCSPISGHRSVSWYQQTPGQGLQFLFEYFSETQRNKGNFPGRFSGRQFSNSRSEMNVSTLELGDSALYLCASSLDPALSTPATNEKLFFGSGTQLSVL.

The chain is built from TRBV30 and TRBJ1-6; weak D call: TRBD1 (5 bases). The CDR3 totals 15 residues. Trimming took off 3 bases at V and 0 bases at J, with 9 bases between the two ends. Germline CDR1 GTSNPN, CDR2 SVGIG (reference sequence). In DNA, the CDR3 is TGTGCCTGGAGGGAGGGGCCCTCCTATAATTCACCCCTCCACTTT. It yields the protein CAWREGPSYNSPLHF.

The chain links TRBV6-5 to TRBJ2-7, with D maybe TRBD1 (5 bases). The V gene's germline CDR1 is MNHEY and CDR2 SVGAGI. The CDR3 is 14 amino acids. V lost 6 bases and J 1 base, leaving 13 bases between the germline ends. For the CDR3, the DNA is TGTGCCAGCAGGGGTTTCGACAGTTCCTACGAGCAGTACTTC. Translating gives CASRGFDSSYEQYF.

The rearrangement links TRBV6-5 to TRBJ1-1; 9 bases agree with TRBD1. CDR1 and CDR2 from the germline V gene are MNHEY and SVGAGI. The trim removed 7 bases at V and 3 bases at J, leaving 6 bases unmatched. The length of the CDR3 is 14 residues. This CDR3 is CASTATGGYTEAFF. Here the CDR3 DNA reads TGTGCCAGCACCGCTACAGGGGGCTACACTGAAGCTTTCTTT.

This rearrangement joins TRBV5-1 to TRBJ1-6; the match to TRBD1 covers 7 bases. The CDR3 runs to 16 residues. The ends lost 0 bases at V and 14 bases at J; junction bases unmatched: 14. CDR1 and CDR2 (germline): SGHRS, YFSETQ. CDR3 residues: CASSLGVWDSPSALHF. In DNA, the CDR3 is TGCGCCAGCAGCTTGGGTGTGTGGGACAGCCCAAGCGCCCTCCACTTT.

This rearrangement joins TRBV7-8 to TRBJ2-1; 10 bases agree with TRBD1. J lost 5 bases, V lost 3 bases, and 4 bases had no gene match. The CDR3 spans 15 residues. Germline V CDR1 and CDR2: SGHVS, FQNEAQ. The CDR3 is CASSLAGTGDNEQFF. CDR3 bases: TGTGCCAGCAGCTTGGCGGGGACAGGGGACAATGAGCAGTTCTTC.

This clone appeared a few times. This rearrangement joins TRBV2 to TRBJ1-5; the D gene is possibly TRBD1 (5 bases). V lost 8 bases to trimming and J lost 1 base, with 9 bases between them. CDR1 is SNHLY and CDR2 is FYNNEI in the germline V gene. The CDR3 has 13 amino acids. In nucleotides, the CDR3 is TGTGCCAGCGAATACAGGAGCAATCAGCCCCAGCATTTT. Its protein product is CASEYRSNQPQHF.

This chain joins TRBV6-1 and TRBJ1-5, with 9 bases identical to TRBD1. Germline CDR1 MNHNS, CDR2 SASEGT. CDR3 size: 15 residues. V trimming: 2 bases; J trimming: 5 bases; junction bases outside the gene matches: 4. The CDR3 reads CASSEMGQGYQPQHF. CDR3 in DNA: TGTGCCAGCAGTGAAATGGGACAGGGCTATCAGCCCCAGCATTTT.

The chain has TRBV14 and TRBJ2-4; unclear D gene. This CDR3 region has 17 residues. V was shortened by 0 bases and J by 1 base, with 13 bases between the two germline ends. The germline V gene encodes CDR1 SGHDN and CDR2 FVKESK. The chain's CDR3 is CASSQERTSAAKNIQYF. CDR3 nucleotides: TGTGCCAGCAGCCAAGAGAGAACCAGCGCTGCCAAAAACATTCAGTACTTC.

The chain recombines TRBV5-1 with TRBJ2-7; D possibly corresponds to TRBD2 (7 bases). CDR1 is SGHRS and CDR2 is YFSETQ in the germline V gene. CDR3 size: 16 residues. Deletions cut 4 bases from V and 2 bases from J, with 19 bases between. CDR3 nucleotide sequence: TGCGCCAGCAGCCAGAGGGGGGGCGCGGGAACCTACGAGCAGTACTTC. Translated, it gives CASSQRGGAGTYEQYF.

The chain employs TRBV30 and TRBJ2-7; TRBD1 matches 9 bases. With 2 bases clipped from V and 2 bases from J, the junction kept 4 bases outside the gene matches. In germline, CDR1 is GTSNPN, CDR2 SVGIG (reference sequence). This CDR3 is 14 amino acids long. CDR3 sequence (DNA): TGTGCCTGGAGTAGGGGGACAGGGCCCTACGAGCAGTACTTC. Amino acids: CAWSRGTGPYEQYF.

V gene TRBV5-1 combines with J gene TRBJ2-1; 8 positions agree with TRBD2. The germline V gene has CDR1 SGHRS and CDR2 YFSETQ. The junction had 4 bases not matched to a gene; V was cut back by 4 bases and J by 1 base. The CDR3 sequence is 15 residues long. The CDR3 reads CASSTGGGSYNEQFF. Here the CDR3 DNA reads TGCGCCAGCAGCACGGGGGGGGGTTCCTACAATGAGCAGTTCTTC.

V gene TRBV6-5 combines with J gene TRBJ1-5; tentatively, D is TRBD1 (5 bases). Germline V gene sequence: CDR1 MNHEY, CDR2 SVGAGI. CDR3 length: 12 residues. Trimming cost V 9 bases and J 4 bases, with 10 bases left between them. CDR3 sequence reads: CARRGGNQPQHF. The CDR3 DNA reads as TGTGCCAGAAGGGGAGGGAATCAGCCCCAGCATTTT.

The chain couples TRBV19 to TRBJ2-6, with 7 bases matching TRBD1. From germline, CDR1 is LNHDA and CDR2 SQIVND (reference sequence). Germline trimming cut 7 bases from V and 2 bases from J; bases unmatched to any gene: 5. The length of the CDR3 is 15 residues. The CDR3 region is CASTFDRAGANVLTF. The CDR3 region has the DNA TGTGCCAGTACCTTTGACAGGGCTGGGGCCAACGTCCTGACTTTC.

This clone was recorded a few times. The V gene is TRBV4-1, the J gene TRBJ2-7; maybe TRBD1 (6 bases). CDR1 is MGHRA, CDR2 YSYEKL, per germline. The V gene lost 2 bases and the J gene lost 2 bases, with 16 bases spanning the gap. This CDR3 is built from 16 residues. The CDR3 sequence is CASSQTATGTAYEQYF. DNA of the CDR3: TGCGCCAGCAGCCAAACTGCGACAGGTACCGCCTACGAGCAGTACTTC.

The chain carries TRBV5-1 and TRBJ2-3, with D perhaps TRBD1 (5 bases). The CDR3 contains 14 residues. The germline CDR1 and CDR2 sequences are SGHRS and YFSETQ. Trimming removed 2 bases at V and 0 bases at J, with 7 bases between. The CDR3 sequence: CASSFQGSTDTQYF. The CDR3 DNA follows: TGCGCCAGCAGCTTTCAGGGTAGCACAGATACGCAGTATTTT.

The V and J genes are TRBV6-6 and TRBJ2-2; 7 bases are a match to TRBD1. Germline V gene data show CDR1 as MNHNY and CDR2 as SVGAGI (reference sequence). V was clipped by 6 bases and J by 4 bases; unmatched bases: 8. CDR3 length: 15 amino acids. The CDR3 bases are TGTGCCAGCAGCCTAACAGGGGTCCGCACCGGGGAGCTGTTTTTT. It yields the protein CASSLTGVRTGELFF.

The CDR3 DNA follows: TGTGCCAGTAGTAAACAGGCGGGAGCGGGAAAATATAGCAATCAGCCCCAGCATTTT. Translating it yields CASSKQAGAGKYSNQPQHF. The chain links TRBV19 to TRBJ1-5; a possible D gene is TRBD1 (5 bases). Deletions cut 4 bases from V and 0 bases from J, with 22 bases between. The CDR3 spans 19 residues. Germline V gene data show CDR1 as LNHDA and CDR2 as SQIVND (reference sequence).